This T cell receptor beta chain is from a study of cytomegalovirus exposure and HLA in healthy donors. The PCR was carried out with 60 Vbeta primers and 13 Jbeta primers. Repertoires were generated with immunoSEQ multiplex PCR, while TCRdb's copy carries only in-frame clones and drops some. This sample carries under 130,000 clones, around three quarters of them seen once, and the ten largest clones take approximately 3.7%. Study-wide points: Differences between HLA loci emerged in a later analysis of TCR association rates, with DRB1 most and HLA-C fewest.

This clone came up a few times. Its target is not known. Trimming stripped 5 bases from V and 3 bases from J, with 11 bases between. CDR1 is SGHAT and CDR2 is FQNNGV in the germline V gene. CDR3 length equals 14 residues. The V call is TRBV11-2, the J call TRBJ1-3; maybe TRBD1 (5 bases). This clonotype originated in a man aged 45-65 years in good health and CMV-seropositive. Sequencing used PBMCs. In DNA form, the CDR3 reads TGTGCCAGCAGCGGCGCCAGGGATGGAAACACCATATATTTT. Protein sequence: CASSGARDGNTIYF. The whole variable domain, filled in from reference TRBV11-2 and TRBJ1-3, reads EAGVAQSPRYKIIEKRQSVAFWCNPISGHATLYWYQQILGQGPKLLIQFQNNGVVDDSQLPKDRFSAERLKGVDSTLKIQPAKLEDSAVYLCASSGARDGNTIYFGEGSWLTVV.